This T cell receptor (beta chain) was recovered during a study of cytomegalovirus exposure and HLA in healthy donors. General study points: Under in vitro conditions, three CMV-associated chains were confirmed as specific for CMV antigens. High sensitivity and specificity were reportedly achieved when the classifier diagnosed cytomegalovirus status.

Generated by immunoSEQ multiplex PCR, the TCRdb table keeps only in-frame clones and is missing some. Of 45,000 to 65,000 clones in the sample, roughly nine tenths were seen once. The V and J ends lost 4 bases and 6 bases, in that order; junction bases with no gene match: 13. Germline CDR1 is MGHRA and CDR2 is YSYEKL. The CDR3 extends over 16 amino acids. For this clone: Its antigen is not identified.

Sample: PBMCs. This clonotype originated in a woman aged 18-30 years in good health and CMV-seropositive. The rearrangement links TRBV4-1 to TRBJ1-2; TRBD1 matches 8 bases. CDR3 coding DNA: TGCGCCAGCAGCCGCGACAGGGGCCTAGGCTTGGATGGCTACACCTTC. Protein sequence: CASSRDRGLGLDGYTF.